This is a list of T cell receptor beta chains from one sample in a study of low-dose radiotherapy and immunotherapy resistance in tumors. MiXCR was run by TCRdb on the reads, yielding one entry per CDR3 protein. The sample lists tens of thousands of distinct CDR3 sequences, around 11% occurring once. The sample consisted of PBMCs, taken before treatment. All receptors come from a female donor with ovarian cancer. CDR3s include the opening cysteine and the closing phenylalanine or tryptophan. The order of the fields is D gene, V gene, clone size, J gene, CDR3 protein, CDR3 DNA. D genes are given only for firm matches. Rows give clone size only sometimes, using once, few, many, or a class for an expanded clone.

>TRBD1|TRBV7-2|many|TRBJ2-7
CASSDGTGRNEQYF
TGTGCCAGCAGCGACGGGACAGGACGAAACGAGCAGTACTTC
>.|TRBV7-2|many|TRBJ1-5
CASSLFSVGSNQPQHF
TGTGCCAGCAGCTTATTCAGTGTAGGGAGCAATCAGCCCCAGCATTTT
>.|TRBV29-1|few|TRBJ2-7
CSGLQDGYEQYF
TGCAGCGGTCTACAGGATGGCTACGAGCAGTACTTC
>.|TRBV4-2|many|TRBJ2-6
CASSQEPGANVLTF
TGTGCCAGCAGCCAGGAGCCTGGGGCCAACGTCCTGACTTTC
>TRBD1|TRBV6-4|medium-sized|TRBJ2-3
CASSYSPGTGVTDTQYF
TGTGCCAGCAGTTACTCACCTGGGACAGGGGTCACAGATACGCAGTATTTT
>TRBD1|TRBV6-2/TRBV6-3|many|TRBJ1-5
CASSSGGSGNQPQHF
TGTGCCAGCAGCTCAGGGGGATCGGGCAATCAGCCCCAGCATTTT
>.|TRBV9|many|TRBJ1-1
CASSPKTGQGRMNTEAFF
TGTGCCAGCAGCCCTAAAACGGGGCAGGGGAGGATGAACACTGAAGCTTTCTTT
>.|TRBV9|many|TRBJ2-7
CASSVEGEGGGYEQYF
TGTGCCAGCAGCGTAGAGGGGGAGGGTGGCGGCTACGAGCAGTACTTC
>TRBD1|TRBV7-2|many|TRBJ2-3
CASSVTGTGQQYF
TGTGCCAGCAGCGTAACCGGGACAGGGCAGCAGTATTTT
>.|TRBV7-9|.|TRBJ2-1
CASRERSSYNEQFF
TGTGCCAGCAGAGAAAGGAGCTCCTACAATGAGCAGTTCTTC
>TRBD1|TRBV12-3/TRBV12-4|many|TRBJ1-2
CASSRPQQGAYGYTF
TGTGCCAGCAGCCGCCCTCAACAGGGGGCGTATGGCTACACCTTC
>TRBD2|TRBV5-1|many|TRBJ2-5
CASSQGLARETQYF
TGCGCCAGCAGCCAGGGACTAGCGCGGGAGACCCAGTACTTC
>TRBD2|TRBV4-2|many|TRBJ2-3
CASSQDPGLASTDTQYF
TGTGCCAGCAGCCAAGACCCGGGACTAGCTAGCACAGATACGCAGTATTTT
>.|TRBV20-1|many|TRBJ1-4
CSAEGPYNEKLFF
TGCAGTGCTGAAGGGCCTTATAATGAAAAACTGTTTTTT
>.|TRBV5-6|medium-sized|TRBJ2-7
CASSLSQPYEQYF
TGTGCCAGCAGCTTGTCACAGCCCTACGAGCAGTACTTC
>TRBD2|TRBV14|many|TRBJ2-7
CASSQDPRLAGEYEQYF
TGTGCCAGCAGCCAAGACCCCCGACTAGCGGGAGAATACGAGCAGTACTTC
>.|TRBV9|few|TRBJ2-1
CASSVQVSYNEQFF
TGTGCCAGCAGCGTGCAGGTGTCCTACAATGAGCAGTTCTTC
>.|TRBV27|many|TRBJ2-1
CASSLAGEQFF
TGTGCCAGCAGTTTAGCTGGGGAGCAGTTCTTC
>TRBD1|TRBV2|many|TRBJ1-2
CASREQGGAYGYTF
TGTGCCAGCAGAGAACAGGGGGGAGCCTATGGCTACACCTTC
>.|TRBV9|many|TRBJ2-3
CASSVTRLSTDTQYF
TGTGCCAGCAGCGTGACAAGATTAAGCACAGATACGCAGTATTTT
>TRBD1|TRBV28|many|TRBJ2-1
CASSSLTGWEFF
TGTGCCAGCAGTTCGTTGACAGGGTGGGAGTTCTTC
>.|TRBV20-1|many|TRBJ2-7
CSATDRSTYEQYF
TGCAGTGCTACCGACAGGTCCACATACGAGCAGTACTTC
>TRBD1|TRBV12-3/TRBV12-4|many|TRBJ2-5
CASSSPTGAQETQYF
TGTGCCAGCAGTTCCCCGACAGGGGCCCAAGAGACCCAGTACTTC
>.|TRBV6-5|many|TRBJ1-5
CASSRGTTQPQHF
TGTGCCAGCAGCCGGGGTACGACTCAGCCCCAGCATTTT
>.|TRBV6-1|few|TRBJ2-7
CASRLPGLEEQYF
TGTGCCAGCCGTCTACCGGGTTTGGAAGAGCAGTACTTC
>.|TRBV10-3|many|TRBJ2-2
CAISGRDGYTGELFF
TGTGCCATCAGTGGAAGGGACGGCTACACCGGGGAGCTGTTTTTT
>TRBD1|TRBV11-3|many|TRBJ2-5
CASSRTGETQYF
TGTGCCAGCAGTCGGACAGGAGAGACCCAGTACTTC
>.|TRBV24-1|many|TRBJ2-3
CATSDSTVTDTQYF
TGTGCCACCAGTGATTCGACAGTAACAGATACGCAGTATTTT
>.|TRBV30|many|TRBJ2-7
CAWSPRGTTGSYEQYF
TGTGCCTGGAGTCCCCGCGGGACAACCGGCTCCTACGAGCAGTACTTC
>.|TRBV11-1|many|TRBJ2-2
CASSRGYGGELFF
TGTGCCAGCAGCAGGGGGTACGGCGGGGAGCTGTTTTTT
>.|TRBV6-2/TRBV6-3|medium-sized|TRBJ2-3
CASAWARKDTQYF
TGTGCCAGCGCATGGGCCCGGAAAGATACGCAGTATTTT
>.|TRBV5-1|.|TRBJ1-6
CTSSLGAPQGSPLHF
TGCACCAGCAGCTTGGGTGCTCCTCAGGGTTCACCCCTCCACTTT
>TRBD2|TRBV3-1|.|TRBJ2-1
CASSHLGTIDNEQFF
TGTGCCAGCAGCCACCTAGGGACTATCGACAATGAGCAGTTCTTC
>.|TRBV7-3|many|TRBJ1-6
CASSLTGYQSPLHF
TGTGCCAGCAGCTTAACCGGGTACCAATCACCCCTCCACTTT
>.|TRBV6-6|many|TRBJ2-7
CASFLSGISYEQYF
TGTGCCAGCTTTCTCTCAGGGATATCCTACGAGCAGTACTTC